This passage covers 28 T cell receptor beta chains from one sample sequenced in a study of a mutant IDH1 vaccine in newly diagnosed glioma. The assay was immunoSEQ multiplex PCR, and TCRdb's table has in-frame clones only and misses some. The sample holds about 34,000 clones, around 87% seen once. Their antigens are not known. Time point described: week 47, end of study. Mutant IDH1 20-mer peptide, at 300 ug, made up each vaccine dose, with topical imiquimod. Material: PBMCs, obtained from a glioma patient whose treatment included an IDH1 peptide vaccine. These receptors were taken from a woman aged 30 to 39 with glioma.

The chain recombines TRBV4-3 with TRBJ1-4, with D unclear. The germline V gene encodes CDR1 LGHNA and CDR2 YSLEER. The V and J ends lost 0 bases and 11 bases respectively, with 10 bases between them. There are 13 residues in the CDR3. This chain's CDR3 is CASSQEGYRKLFF. For the CDR3, the DNA is TGCGCCAGCAGCCAAGAGGGTTATCGTAAACTGTTTTTT.

The chain employs TRBV9 and TRBJ1-1; 8 bases map to TRBD1. The ends lost 3 bases at V and 0 bases at J; junction bases unmatched: 4. The length of the CDR3 is 15 residues. CDR1 and CDR2 (germline): SGDLS, YYNGEE. The CDR3 nucleotides are TGTGCCAGCAGCGCCCAGGGGGCAGTGAACACTGAAGCTTTCTTT. Translated: CASSAQGAVNTEAFF.

This rearrangement joins TRBV12-5 to TRBJ2-2; D possibly corresponds to TRBD1 (5 bases). The germline V gene has CDR1 LGHNT and CDR2 FRNRAP. The CDR3 has 16 amino acids. V gave up 1 base and J gave up 0 bases, with 9 bases separating them. The CDR3 nucleotides are TGTGCTAGTGGTTTGGGGGGCCCAACGAACACCGGGGAGCTGTTTTTT. Translating gives CASGLGGPTNTGELFF.

This clone was seen only once. V is TRBV5-5 and J is TRBJ1-5; D is undetermined. Germline V CDR1 and CDR2: SGHKS, YYEKEE (reference sequence). The CDR3 sequence is 15 residues long. Between the trimmed V and J ends, which lost 1 base and 1 base, there was a span of 9 bases. This CDR3 reads CASSLLPGSNQPQHF. As DNA, the CDR3 is TGTGCCAGCAGCTTGCTGCCTGGGAGCAATCAGCCCCAGCATTTT.

The chain uses TRBV25-1 and TRBJ2-1; TRBD1 agrees at 7 bases. V gave up 8 bases and J gave up 3 bases; unmatched junction bases: 4. The CDR3 covers 13 residues. Per germline, CDR1 MGHDK and CDR2 SYGVNS. Here the CDR3 reads CASAGTVYNEQFF. CDR3 nucleotides: TGTGCCAGCGCTGGGACAGTCTACAATGAGCAGTTCTTC.

J is TRBJ2-6 and V is TRBV6-1; D ambiguous. V lost 6 bases and J 1 base, leaving 4 bases between the germline ends. Looked up from germline, CDR1 is MNHNS and CDR2 is SASEGT. The CDR3 totals 13 residues. The CDR3 loop reads CASRESGANVLTF. The DNA of the CDR3 is TGTGCCAGCAGGGAATCTGGGGCCAACGTCCTGACTTTC.

The genes are TRBV4-1 and TRBJ2-7, with 10 bases identical to TRBD2. Germline CDR1 MGHRA, CDR2 YSYEKL. Trimming cost V 5 bases and J 3 bases; bases outside gene matches: 4. This CDR3 comprises 14 residues. The chain's CDR3 is CASSYSGGDYEQYF. CDR3 nucleotide sequence: TGCGCCAGCAGCTACAGCGGGGGGGACTACGAGCAGTACTTC.

J is TRBJ2-3 and V is TRBV4-1; D may correspond to TRBD1 or TRBD2 (5 bases each). V lost 3 bases and J lost 1, with 14 bases in between. The germline gives CDR1 MGHRA, CDR2 YSYEKL. The CDR3 covers 16 residues. The CDR3 region is CASSQGVGRGTDTQYF. CDR3 in DNA: TGCGCCAGCAGCCAGGGTGTGGGACGGGGCACAGATACGCAGTATTTT.

The rearrangement joins TRBV29-1 to TRBJ2-3; TRBD2 matches 11 bases. V shed 4 bases and J 5 bases; nucleotides not matched to a gene: 5. Germline V gene sequence: CDR1 SQVTM, CDR2 ANQGSEA. The CDR3 is 14 residues long. CDR3 sequence reads: CSVVSSGGLDTQYF. CDR3 nucleotide sequence: TGCAGCGTTGTTTCTAGCGGGGGGCTAGATACGCAGTATTTT.

The V and J genes are TRBV5-6 and TRBJ1-6; 7 bases match TRBD1. V was pared by 1 base and J by 10 bases, with 8 bases of the junction left unmatched. Per the germline V gene, CDR1 is SGHDT and CDR2 is YYEEEE. The CDR3 runs 15 residues. CDR3 sequence reads: CASSLKGGKRSPLHF. The CDR3 DNA sequence: TGTGCCAGCAGCTTGAAAGGGGGCAAGAGATCACCCCTCCACTTT.

Points on this clone: No DNA is shown, since the ends of the CDR3 on it are uncertain; the CDR3 is the one TCRdb lists. J is TRBJ1-3 and V is TRBV7-9; the D call in the table, TRBD1, was not verified against the DNA. Termini included, the CDR3 measures 14 amino acids. The germline CDR1 and CDR2 sequences are SEHNR and FQNEAQ (reference sequence). Here the CDR3 reads CASQTGVPGNTIYF.

The chain links TRBV7-9 to TRBJ2-7, with D uncertain. The CDR3 extends over 12 amino acids. In germline, CDR1 is SEHNR, CDR2 FQNEAQ (reference sequence). Trimming pared 3 bases from V and 5 bases from J, leaving 8 bases between. CDR3 sequence: CASSLEFHEQYF. CDR3 nucleotide sequence: TGTGCCAGCAGCTTGGAGTTTCACGAGCAGTACTTC. The variable domain in full, completed from reference TRBV7-9 and TRBJ2-7, reads DTGVSQNPRHKITKRGQNVTFRCDPISEHNRLYWYRQTLGQGPEFLTYFQNEAQLEKSRLLSDRFSAERPKGSFSTLEIQRTEQGDSAMYLCASSLEFHEQYFGPGTRLTVT.

In its sample, this clone was seen once. The V gene is TRBV29-1, the J gene TRBJ1-2; D perhaps matches TRBD1 (6 bases). The CDR3 is 13 residues long. Trimming removed 3 bases from V and 0 bases from J, with 8 bases in between. CDR1 and CDR2 (germline): SQVTM, ANQGSEA. Here the CDR3 DNA reads TGCAGCGTTGATCCAGGGGCTAACTATGGCTACACCTTC. This codes for CSVDPGANYGYTF.

The chain joins TRBV6-6 to TRBJ2-2; 7 nucleotides agree with TRBD1. Germline-derived CDR1 and CDR2 are MNHNY and SVGAGI (reference sequence). The length of the CDR3 is 16 residues. Trimming took 6 bases from V and 0 from J; bases not matched to a gene: 7. CDR3 nucleotides: TGTGCCAGCAGCCGTGCCGGGACAGCGAACACCGGGGAGCTGTTTTTT. It encodes CASSRAGTANTGELFF.

The chain links TRBV29-1 to TRBJ2-7, with 10 bases fitting TRBD2. Germline CDR1 SQVTM, CDR2 ANQGSEA. The J segment lost 2 bases and the V segment lost 1 base, leaving 5 bases of the junction unmatched. This CDR3 comprises 15 residues. Here the CDR3 DNA reads TGCAGCGTTGAAGGGAGCGGGGGGGGGACCTACGAGCAGTACTTC. Amino acids: CSVEGSGGGTYEQYF.

This clone was seen more than once but under ten times. CDR3 nucleotide sequence: TGTGCCAGCGGGACGAGGGCTGTCGGGGAGCTGTTTTTT. As protein: CASGTRAVGELFF. This sequence joins TRBV6-5 and TRBJ2-2; perhaps D is TRBD1 or TRBD2 (5 bases each). The V end lost 8 bases, the J end lost 7 bases, and 14 bases lay between the germline ends. Germline V gene data show CDR1 as MNHEY and CDR2 as SVGAGI. The CDR3 contains 13 residues.

J is TRBJ2-7 and V is TRBV19, with D uncertain. Trimming cost V 3 bases and J 2 bases, with 8 bases left between them. Per germline, CDR1 LNHDA and CDR2 SQIVND (reference sequence). The CDR3 is 13 amino acids. The CDR3 spells CASSIDGTYEQYF. The CDR3 bases are TGTGCCAGTAGTATCGACGGCACCTACGAGCAGTACTTC.

DNA for the CDR3: TGTGCCATCGCCGGGGGGGGACAGGGGGCTTCTTTCGGGAGCACAGATACGCAGTATTTT. As protein: CAIAGGGQGASFGSTDTQYF. This chain uses TRBV10-3 with TRBJ2-3; 12 bases fit TRBD1. Trimming at V came to 8 bases and at J to 0 bases, leaving 18 bases not matched to a gene. CDR3 length: 20 amino acids. Germline V gene data show CDR1 as ENHRY and CDR2 as SYGVKD.

This chain connects TRBV18 to TRBJ1-6; no reliable D call. Trimming pared 6 bases from V and 7 bases from J, leaving 4 bases between. The CDR3 is made up of 11 amino acids. Germline lookup yields CDR1 KGHSH and CDR2 LQKENI. The CDR3 spells CASSGNSPLHF. DNA for the CDR3: TGTGCCAGCTCGGGCAATTCACCCCTCCACTTT.

This clone showed up just once. The CDR3 loop is CASSVNTEAFF. The DNA of the CDR3 is TGTGCCAGCAGCGTGAACACTGAAGCTTTCTTT. The rearrangement uses TRBV5-6 and TRBJ1-1; D ambiguous. V was clipped by 4 bases and J by 0 bases, with 1 base between them. The germline V gene has CDR1 SGHDT and CDR2 YYEEEE. There are 11 residues in the CDR3.

This clone has only one observation. The rearrangement joins TRBV5-3 to TRBJ1-5; D might be TRBD1 (6 bases). TRBV5-3 is recorded as an ORF, its role being uncertain. This CDR3 is built from 16 residues. The V end lost 3 bases, the J end lost 0 bases, and 13 bases lay between the germline ends. The CDR3 DNA sequence: TGTGCCAGAAGCTCCCCCGGACAGAATAGCAATCAGCCCCAGCATTTT. Amino acids: CARSSPGQNSNQPQHF.

The rearrangement joins TRBV19 to TRBJ2-2; tentative D call: TRBD2 (5 bases). CDR1 and CDR2 (germline): LNHDA, SQIVND (reference sequence). Trimming stripped 5 bases from V and 7 bases from J, with 11 bases between. The CDR3 is made up of 13 amino acids. The CDR3 nucleotides read TGTGCCAGTAGTTTAACAGCGGTCGGGGAGCTGTTTTTT. Its translation is CASSLTAVGELFF. The full variable domain, rest sourced from reference TRBV19 and TRBJ2-2, is DGGITQSPKYLFRKEGQNVTLSCEQNLNHDAMYWYRQDPGQGLRLIYYSQIVNDFQKGDIAEGYSVSREKKESFPLTVTSAQKNPTAFYLCASSLTAVGELFFGEGSRLTVL.

The chain couples TRBV6-1 to TRBJ1-5; the D gene is possibly TRBD1 (6 bases). V was clipped by 4 bases and J by 6 bases, with 19 bases between them. CDR1 is MNHNS, CDR2 SASEGT, per germline. This CDR3 contains 16 residues. DNA of the CDR3: TGTGCCAGCAGTGCTAAAAGTGGACAGCAGGGTCAGCCCCAGCATTTT. Translating gives CASSAKSGQQGQPQHF.

The rearrangement uses TRBV2 and TRBJ2-3; D possibly uses TRBD1 or TRBD2 (5 bases each). V lost 6 bases and J 2 bases, leaving 15 bases between the germline ends. CDR3 length equals 15 residues. Germline assignment: CDR1 SNHLY and CDR2 FYNNEI. The CDR3 loop reads CASRETERNTDTQYF. For the CDR3, the DNA is TGTGCCAGCAGAGAGACAGAGCGGAACACAGATACGCAGTATTTT.

V is TRBV6-1 and J is TRBJ2-7; unclear D gene. This CDR3 has 10 residues. Between the trimmed V and J ends, which lost 8 bases and 1 base, there was a span of 3 bases. Germline-derived CDR1 and CDR2 are MNHNS and SASEGT. The chain's CDR3 is CASASYEQYF. The CDR3 DNA follows: TGTGCCAGCGCTTCCTACGAGCAGTACTTC.

J is TRBJ1-2 and V is TRBV6-5, with TRBD1 as a possible D gene (5 bases). V gave up 6 bases and J gave up 7 bases, with 18 bases separating them. Germline-derived CDR1 and CDR2 are MNHEY and SVGAGI. This CDR3 is 14 amino acids long. CDR3 in amino acids: CASRGPMGQVGYTF. CDR3 nucleotides: TGTGCCAGCAGGGGGCCAATGGGCCAGGTTGGCTACACCTTC.

This chain connects TRBV9 to TRBJ2-7, with D possibly matching TRBD2 (6 bases). V was cut by 3 bases and J by 4 bases, with 8 bases left in between. CDR3 length: 12 amino acids. CDR1 is SGDLS and CDR2 is YYNGEE in the germline V gene. CDR3 DNA: TGTGCCAGCAGCGGGGACTTATACGAGCAGTACTTC. Encoded protein: CASSGDLYEQYF.

This chain connects TRBV4-1 to TRBJ2-4; 10 nucleotides line up with TRBD2. Germline loops: CDR1 MGHRA, CDR2 YSYEKL. This CDR3 spans 21 amino acids. The junction had 16 bases not matched to a gene; V was cut back by 2 bases and J by 0 bases. CDR3 residues: CASSQLPSRLAGVGAKNIQYF. The CDR3 coding sequence is TGCGCCAGCAGCCAATTACCTAGCAGGCTAGCGGGGGTGGGAGCCAAAAACATTCAGTACTTC.